The 25 T cell receptor beta chains below all came from one sample that was sequenced in a study of T cells in Graves' hyperthyroidism and ophthalmopathy. The CDR3 regions of TCR beta were amplified from RNA transcripts. The HTBI primer set drove a first-round RT-PCR of the TCR CDR3. Via MiXCR, TCRdb re-called the multiplex PCR reads, giving one row per CDR3 protein. Of 550,000 to 800,000 distinct CDR3 sequences detected, 17% appear once; the ten largest clones hold less than 20%. The sequenced material came from blood. These receptors came from a man aged 50 to 60 with Graves' hyperthyroidism.

The V call is TRBV10-3, the J call TRBJ1-6, with D perhaps TRBD1 (5 bases). This CDR3 is built from 13 residues. Trimming stripped 7 bases from V and 10 bases from J, with 14 bases between. Germline V gene lookup returns CDR1 ENHRY and CDR2 SYGVKD. The CDR3 DNA follows: TGTGCCATCAACCGAGAAGGGGCCTCACCCCTCCACTTT. Its protein product is CAINREGASPLHF.

This clonotype has only a few counts. CDR3 in DNA: TGTGCCAGCAGTTCATCCAGCGGGCTATACTCCTACGAGCAGTACTTC. The encoded protein is CASSSSSGLYSYEQYF. This rearrangement joins TRBV7-9 to TRBJ2-7; tentatively, D is TRBD2 (6 bases). CDR1 SEHNR and CDR2 FQNEAQ come from the germline V gene (reference sequence). Trimming removed 6 bases from V and 0 bases from J, with 18 bases in between. The CDR3 is 16 residues long.

The chain uses TRBV5-1 and TRBJ1-1, with D perhaps TRBD1 (6 bases). The CDR3 consists of 14 residues. With 4 bases removed from V and 4 bases from J, the gap between germline ends came to 14 bases. Looked up from germline, CDR1 is SGHRS and CDR2 is YFSETQ. The CDR3 is CASSLSTGPTEAFF. In DNA, the CDR3 is TGCGCCAGCAGCCTCTCAACAGGGCCCACTGAAGCTTTCTTT.

The CDR3 region is CASSQAGGVGGKNNEQFF. DNA for the CDR3: TGTGCCAGCAGCCAGGCGGGGGGGGTCGGCGGGAAGAACAATGAGCAGTTCTTC. The chain is built from TRBV7-9 and TRBJ2-1, with 9 bases lining up with TRBD2. The J segment lost 5 bases and the V segment lost 5 bases, leaving 16 bases of the junction unmatched. Looked up from germline, CDR1 is SEHNR and CDR2 is FQNEAQ (reference sequence). The CDR3 is 18 residues long.

Notes on this clonotype: A much larger clone differs from this one at a single base, so this may be a read error. The chain has TRBV20-1 and TRBJ2-3; D might be TRBD2 (5 bases). Trimming left V 0 bases short and J 2 bases short, with 9 bases between. Looked up from germline, CDR1 is DFQATT and CDR2 is SNEGSKA (reference sequence). The CDR3 is 14 residues long. Here the CDR3 DNA reads TGCAGTGCTAGAGATGTTAGCGCCACAGATACGCAGTATTTT. Amino acids: CSARDVSATDTQYF.

This clonotype appeared a few times. This chain connects TRBV6-5 to TRBJ1-4, with D unclear. Trimming shortened V by 2 bases and J by 0 bases, and 10 bases separated the two germline ends. Germline V gene lookup returns CDR1 MNHEY and CDR2 SVGAGI. CDR3 length: 16 residues. CDR3 protein: CASSYATIATNEKLFF. The CDR3 coding sequence is TGTGCCAGCAGTTACGCGACGATTGCAACTAATGAAAAACTGTTTTTT.

At least ten counts were recorded for this clonotype. The chain links TRBV30 to TRBJ2-3; D assignment may be TRBD1 or TRBD2 (5 bases each). CDR1 is GTSNPN and CDR2 is SVGIG in the germline V gene (reference sequence). Trimming stripped 3 bases from V and 1 base from J, with 11 bases between. The CDR3 has 14 residues. The CDR3 bases are TGTGCCTGGAGCGCCTGGGACCGCACAGATACGCAGTATTTT. It translates to CAWSAWDRTDTQYF.

This clonotype has more than one count but fewer than ten. The V and J genes are TRBV20-1 and TRBJ1-6; D gene uncertain. CDR1 and CDR2 (germline): DFQATT, SNEGSKA (reference sequence). Between the trimmed V and J ends, which lost 0 bases and 3 bases, there was a span of 12 bases. The CDR3 is made up of 16 amino acids. For the CDR3, the DNA is TGCAGTGCTAGAGACGTGGCGGCGGACTATAATTCACCCCTCCACTTT. Its translation is CSARDVAADYNSPLHF.

This chain links TRBV29-1 with TRBJ2-1; tentatively, D is TRBD1 or TRBD2 (5 bases each). This CDR3 spans 15 amino acids. Per the germline V gene, CDR1 is SQVTM and CDR2 is ANQGSEA. V was shortened by 3 bases and J by 8 bases, with 20 bases between the two germline ends. The chain's CDR3 is CSVDGGGPGNYEQFF. CDR3 coding DNA: TGCAGCGTTGATGGGGGTGGTCCCGGGAACTATGAGCAGTTCTTC.

This clonotype has more than one count but fewer than ten. This sequence joins TRBV5-1 and TRBJ2-5, with a weak D call TRBD2 (6 bases). CDR1 SGHRS and CDR2 YFSETQ come from the germline V gene. The V end lost 2 bases, the J end lost 5 bases, and 13 bases lay between the germline ends. The CDR3 is made up of 14 amino acids. The CDR3 DNA sequence: TGCGCCAGCAGCTTCGGGGGAAAGGGGGAGACCCAGTACTTC. Translated: CASSFGGKGETQYF. Complete variable domain (other parts from reference TRBV5-1 and TRBJ2-5): KAGVTQTPRYLIKTRGQQVTLSCSPISGHRSVSWYQQTPGQGLQFLFEYFSETQRNKGNFPGRFSGRQFSNSRSEMNVSTLELGDSALYLCASSFGGKGETQYFGPGTRLLVL.

Only a few counts were recorded for this clonotype. The chain carries TRBV5-6 and TRBJ2-2; no reliable D call. V was clipped by 0 bases and J by 6 bases, with 9 bases between them. This CDR3 has 14 amino acids. The V gene's germline CDR1 is SGHDT and CDR2 YYEEEE. The CDR3 sequence is CASSLDTTPGELFF. Written as DNA, the CDR3 is TGTGCCAGCAGCTTGGATACGACGCCCGGGGAGCTGTTTTTT.

This clonotype was seen repeatedly, ten times or more. The chain employs TRBV11-2 and TRBJ1-2, with no clear D. Germline V gene data show CDR1 as SGHAT and CDR2 as FQNNGV. There are 15 residues in the CDR3. Trimming stripped 6 bases from V and 5 bases from J, with 19 bases between. CDR3 region: CASRAPGSALYGYTF. In DNA, the CDR3 is TGTGCCAGCAGGGCCCCGGGATCCGCTCTTTATGGCTACACCTTC. The full variable domain, completed using reference TRBV11-2 and TRBJ1-2, is EAGVAQSPRYKIIEKRQSVAFWCNPISGHATLYWYQQILGQGPKLLIQFQNNGVVDDSQLPKDRFSAERLKGVDSTLKIQPAKLEDSAVYLCASRAPGSALYGYTFGSGTRLTVV.

The sample holds a few counts of this clonotype. The chain employs TRBV6-2 or TRBV6-3 and TRBJ2-1, with D hard to call. Trimming stripped 1 base from V and 4 bases from J, with 5 bases between. CDR1 is MNHEY, CDR2 SVGEGT, per germline. This CDR3 spans 13 amino acids. CDR3: CASSYLPYNEQFF. In nucleotides, the CDR3 is TGTGCCAGCAGTTACTTGCCGTACAATGAGCAGTTCTTC.

This clonotype has ten or more counts. This chain uses TRBV28 with TRBJ2-2, with 7 bases lining up with TRBD2. This CDR3 spans 15 amino acids. The ends lost 1 base at V and 4 bases at J; junction bases unmatched: 3. The V gene's germline CDR1 is MDHEN and CDR2 SYDVKM. CDR3 coding DNA: TGTGCCAGCAGTTTATCACTAGCGTTCACCGGGGAGCTGTTTTTT. This codes for CASSLSLAFTGELFF.

This clonotype has more than one count but fewer than ten. The CDR3 protein is CASSTLNNEQFF. CDR3 sequence (DNA): TGTGCCAGCAGTACACTGAACAATGAGCAGTTCTTC. The chain has TRBV6-2 or TRBV6-3 and TRBJ2-1; unclear D gene. The germline gives CDR1 MNHEY, CDR2 SVGEGT. V was cut by 5 bases and J by 5 bases, with 7 bases left in between. The CDR3 consists of 12 residues.

This clonotype was counted ten times or more. This rearrangement joins TRBV6-1 to TRBJ1-5; D is possibly TRBD1 (5 bases). V shed 1 base and J shed 7 bases, with 14 bases lying between them. The CDR3 totals 15 residues. Looked up from germline, CDR1 is MNHNS and CDR2 is SASEGT. The CDR3 loop is CASSEVGGRDQPQHF. The CDR3 nucleotides are TGTGCCAGCAGTGAAGTCGGCGGACGGGACCAGCCCCAGCATTTT.

This clonotype turned up a few times. The CDR3 DNA follows: TGCAGTGCTAGAGATGGAAGCAAGGGACCCTCCTACGAGCAGTACTTC. This gives the protein CSARDGSKGPSYEQYF. The rearrangement links TRBV20-1 to TRBJ2-7, with D perhaps being TRBD1 or TRBD2 (5 bases each). The CDR3 has 16 amino acids. Looked up from germline, CDR1 is DFQATT and CDR2 is SNEGSKA (reference sequence). The V and J ends lost 0 bases and 0 bases respectively, with 15 bases between them.

The rearrangement links TRBV19 to TRBJ1-1; no reliable D call. Germline CDR1 reads LNHDA; CDR2 reads SQIVND (reference sequence). The CDR3 totals 14 residues. Between the trimmed V and J ends, which lost 9 bases and 4 bases, there was a span of 18 bases. The CDR3 DNA sequence: TGTGCCAGCGAGGTGGCGGGAGTGGGCACTGAAGCTTTCTTT. The encoded protein is CASEVAGVGTEAFF.

This clonotype was recorded at least ten times. The chain carries TRBV3-1 and TRBJ2-3; TRBD2 aligns across 7 bases. V was clipped by 4 bases and J by 6 bases; unmatched bases: 7. CDR1 and CDR2 (germline): LGHDT, YNNKEL (reference sequence). This CDR3 spans 14 amino acids. The CDR3 DNA reads TGTGCCAGCAGCCCTAGCGGTACAAGGGATACGCAGTATTTT. This sequence encodes CASSPSGTRDTQYF.

Comments on this clonotype: Given the absence of the conserved phenylalanine or tryptophan at the CDR3 end, a read error is likely. The DNA is left out, because the CDR3 cannot be placed on it with certainty; the CDR3 is given as TCRdb lists it. This chain connects TRBV11-2 to TRBJ2-1; the table's D gene call, TRBD2, was not cross checked with the DNA. CDR1 and CDR2 (germline): SGHAT, FQNNGV. The CDR3 spans 17 amino acids, including both terminal residues. The CDR3 sequence: CASSLHGTSWPYNEHFI.

About this clonotype itself: It may be a read error: a sequence one base away is much more abundant. CDR3 region: CATSESNDYTF. The CDR3 nucleotides read TGTGCCACCAGTGAGAGTAATGACTACACCTTC. V gene TRBV24-1 combines with J gene TRBJ1-2; no clear D. The V end was cut by 4 bases, the J end by 10 bases, with 9 bases between. The length of the CDR3 is 11 residues. CDR1 KGHDR and CDR2 SFDVKD come from the germline V gene.

This clonotype was seen many times. The V call is TRBV19, the J call TRBJ1-5; TRBD1 matches 7 bases. V lost 4 bases and J lost 6; bases outside the gene matches: 12. This CDR3 has 16 residues. Germline lookup yields CDR1 LNHDA and CDR2 SQIVND (reference sequence). CDR3 amino acids: CASSTSTGRGRQPQHF. The CDR3 DNA follows: TGTGCCAGTAGTACCTCGACAGGGAGAGGTCGTCAGCCCCAGCATTTT.

V and J are TRBV20-1 and TRBJ2-7; D uncertain. Per germline, CDR1 DFQATT and CDR2 SNEGSKA (reference sequence). CDR3 length equals 14 residues. The ends were cut back, 0 bases at V and 2 bases at J, with 11 bases in the middle. The CDR3 DNA reads TGCAGTGCTAGAGACGTATCTGGAGCCTACGAGCAGTACTTC. This codes for CSARDVSGAYEQYF.

The rearrangement joins TRBV4-3 to TRBJ2-1; tentatively, D is TRBD1 or TRBD2 (5 bases each). Germline CDR1 is LGHNA and CDR2 is YSLEER. V lost 3 bases, J lost 10 bases, and 19 bases lay in between. The length of the CDR3 is 15 residues. The DNA of the CDR3 is TGCGCCAGCAGCCACGCCGGGACCGCCGTAGCCGAGCAGTTCTTC. It is translated as CASSHAGTAVAEQFF.

This clonotype was counted between two and nine times. The chain is built from TRBV28 and TRBJ2-4; 15 positions match TRBD2. Germline V gene sequence: CDR1 MDHEN, CDR2 SYDVKM. The CDR3 totals 21 residues. The V gene end was trimmed by 5 bases and the J gene end by 0 bases; junction bases not matched to a gene: 14. CDR3 bases: TGTGCCAGCAGTCTGGGACTAGCGGGAGGACGACGGACTCTAGCCAAAAACATTCAGTACTTC. Its translation is CASSLGLAGGRRTLAKNIQYF.